The T cell receptor (beta chain) described here comes from a study of glioma-infiltrating T cells after dendritic cell vaccination. V was shortened by 3 bases and J by 5 bases, with 17 bases between the two germline ends. Per germline, CDR1 KGHSH and CDR2 LQKENI. This CDR3 region has 15 residues. The primer mix had 60 V beta and 13 J beta primers. The data were produced by immunoSEQ multiplex PCR, yet TCRdb's version contains in-frame clones alone and is incomplete. The sample contains about 67,000 clones, around 86% of which appear only once. V gene TRBV18 combines with J gene TRBJ2-7, with a weak D call TRBD2 (6 bases). The input for sequencing was blood, taken before dendritic cell vaccination. The sequence was obtained from a human donor with glioblastoma. CDR3 amino acids: CASSPYASDGDEQYF. The DNA for the CDR3 is TGTGCCAGCTCACCCTATGCTAGCGATGGTGACGAGCAGTACTTC.